What follows are 9 T cell receptor beta chains derived from one specimen sequenced in a study of T cell repertoires in cytomegalovirus infection. TCRdb re-analysed the reads in MiXCR, keeping a single row per CDR3 protein. This sample has roughly 500,000 distinct CDR3 sequences, with 16% found just once. What was sequenced was CD8+ T cells from PBMCs. The origin of the receptors is a human donor in good health (CMV status not recorded). Some clones in this sample may be carry-over from other donors' samples.

This clonotype was counted between two and nine times. The chain uses TRBV5-1 and TRBJ1-1; 8 bases are a match to TRBD1. The CDR3 has 14 amino acids. Trimming removed 3 bases from V and 7 bases from J; junction bases left unmatched: 8. Germline V gives CDR1 SGHRS, CDR2 YFSETQ. The CDR3 DNA reads as TGCGCCAGCAGCTCGTCGGGACAGGAGATTGAAGCTTTCTTT. It encodes CASSSSGQEIEAFF.

This sequence joins TRBV27 and TRBJ2-7; D not certain. V was clipped by 3 bases and J by 5 bases, with 11 bases between them. Germline CDR1 is MNHEY and CDR2 is SMNVEV (reference sequence). The CDR3 covers 13 residues. This CDR3 reads CASSFGPTNEQYF. DNA of the CDR3: TGTGCCAGCAGTTTCGGACCTACGAACGAGCAGTACTTC.

The gene calls are TRBV6-5 and TRBJ2-7; possibly TRBD1 for D (5 bases). Germline assignment: CDR1 MNHEY and CDR2 SVGAGI. There are 13 residues in the CDR3. V gave up 9 bases and J gave up 2 bases, with 14 bases separating them. For the CDR3, the DNA is TGTGCCAGTTTCTCAGGGATCACCTACGAGCAGTACTTC. Its protein product is CASFSGITYEQYF.

Regarding this clonotype: A much larger clone lies a single base off, so this may be a read error. Here the CDR3 reads CASSPIDPVKLFF. The CDR3 DNA follows: TGTGCCAGCAGTCCAATCGACCCAGTAAAACTGTTTTTT. The chain links TRBV28 to TRBJ1-4; D call uncertain. Germline CDR1 and CDR2: MDHEN and SYDVKM. Trimming pared 5 bases from V and 10 bases from J, leaving 14 bases between. This CDR3 region has 13 residues. The entire variable domain, with the rest obtained from reference TRBV28 and TRBJ1-4, is as follows: DVKVTQSSRYLVKRTGEKVFLECVQDMDHENMFWYRQDPGLGLRLIYFSYDVKMKEKGDIPEGYSVSREKKERFSLILESASTNQTSMYLCASSPIDPVKLFFGSGTQLSVL.

This clonotype was counted many times. The V gene is TRBV7-6, the J gene TRBJ1-3; D call uncertain. The CDR3 is made up of 13 amino acids. V was trimmed by 3 bases and J by 8 bases, leaving 11 bases between them. CDR1 and CDR2 (germline): SGHVS, FNYEAQ. The CDR3 loop is CASSLGYGDTIYF. The CDR3 DNA is TGTGCCAGCAGCTTGGGGTATGGGGACACCATATATTTT. The whole variable domain, remainder taken from reference TRBV7-6 and TRBJ1-3, is GAGVSQSPRYKVTKRGQDVALRCDPISGHVSLYWYRQALGQGPEFLTYFNYEAQQDKSGLPNDRFSAERPEGSISTLTIQRTEQRDSAMYRCASSLGYGDTIYFGEGSWLTVV.

The chain combines TRBV2 with TRBJ1-2; TRBD1 matches at 7 bases. There are 19 residues in the CDR3. Trimming at V came to 5 bases and at J to 4 bases, leaving 22 bases not matched to a gene. Germline V gene lookup returns CDR1 SNHLY and CDR2 FYNNEI. For the CDR3, the DNA is TGTGCCAGCAGTTCCCCTCCCAGAACCGGACAGGCAAATCGCTATGGCTACACCTTC. It encodes CASSSPPRTGQANRYGYTF.

This clonotype was counted ten times or more. The chain joins TRBV6-2 or TRBV6-3 to TRBJ1-5, with D uncertain. The CDR3 runs to 13 residues. The V end was cut by 4 bases, the J end by 5 bases, with 9 bases between. The V gene's germline CDR1 is MNHEY and CDR2 SVGEGT. The CDR3 protein is CASSWGWDQPQHF. The CDR3 DNA sequence: TGTGCCAGCAGTTGGGGATGGGATCAGCCCCAGCATTTT.

This chain links TRBV27 with TRBJ2-1; 8 bases fit TRBD2. This CDR3 has 15 amino acids. Unmatched junction bases numbered 12, after V lost 6 bases and J lost 8 bases. Germline lookup yields CDR1 MNHEY and CDR2 SMNVEV (reference sequence). The CDR3 DNA is TGTGCCAGCAGCCCCATTATCCCAGCGGGGGATGAGCAGTTCTTC. Encoded protein: CASSPIIPAGDEQFF.

This clonotype has ten or more counts. The rearrangement uses TRBV27 and TRBJ2-2; the D gene is possibly TRBD2 (5 bases). Per germline, CDR1 MNHEY and CDR2 SMNVEV (reference sequence). The CDR3 contains 15 residues. Trimming shortened V by 0 bases and J by 3 bases, and 8 bases separated the two germline ends. The CDR3 DNA follows: TGTGCCAGCAGTTTATCGAGGGTGGACACCGGGGAGCTGTTTTTT. It yields the protein CASSLSRVDTGELFF.